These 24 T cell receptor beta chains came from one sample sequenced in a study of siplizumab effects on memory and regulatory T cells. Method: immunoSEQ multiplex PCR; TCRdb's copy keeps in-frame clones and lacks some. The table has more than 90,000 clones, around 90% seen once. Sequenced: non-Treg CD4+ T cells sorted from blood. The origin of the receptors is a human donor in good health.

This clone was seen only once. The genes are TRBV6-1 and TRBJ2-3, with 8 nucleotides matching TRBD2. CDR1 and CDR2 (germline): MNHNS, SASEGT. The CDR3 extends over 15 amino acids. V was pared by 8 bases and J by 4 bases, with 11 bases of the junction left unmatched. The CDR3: CASVRRAGVSDTQYF. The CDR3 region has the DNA TGTGCCAGCGTAAGAAGAGCGGGAGTGTCAGATACGCAGTATTTT.

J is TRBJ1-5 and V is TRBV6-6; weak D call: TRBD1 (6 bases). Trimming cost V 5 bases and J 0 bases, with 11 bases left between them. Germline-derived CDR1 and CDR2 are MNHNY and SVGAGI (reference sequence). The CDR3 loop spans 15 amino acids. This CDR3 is CASSKTGDSNQPQHF. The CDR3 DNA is TGTGCCAGCAGTAAGACAGGAGATAGCAATCAGCCCCAGCATTTT.

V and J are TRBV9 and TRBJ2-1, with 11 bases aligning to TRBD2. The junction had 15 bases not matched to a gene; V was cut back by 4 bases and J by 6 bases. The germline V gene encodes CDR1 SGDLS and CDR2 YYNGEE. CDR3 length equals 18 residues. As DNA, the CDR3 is TGTGCCAGCAGCCCCACAGCCGGGACTAGCGGTGGGGCCAATGAGCAGTTCTTC. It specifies CASSPTAGTSGGANEQFF.

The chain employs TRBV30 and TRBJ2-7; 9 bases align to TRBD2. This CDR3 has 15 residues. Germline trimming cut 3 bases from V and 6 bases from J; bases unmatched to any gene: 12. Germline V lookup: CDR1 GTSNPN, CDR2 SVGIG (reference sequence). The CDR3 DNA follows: TGTGCCTGGAGCAAGGGGGCTAGCGGGAAGACCGAGCAGTACTTC. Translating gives CAWSKGASGKTEQYF.

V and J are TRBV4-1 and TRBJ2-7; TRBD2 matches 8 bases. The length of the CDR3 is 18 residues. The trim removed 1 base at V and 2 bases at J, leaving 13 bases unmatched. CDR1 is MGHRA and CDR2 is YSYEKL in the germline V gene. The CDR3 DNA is TGCGCCAGCAGCCAAGTAGAGCTAGCGGGTTTAACTACCTACGAGCAGTACTTC. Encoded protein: CASSQVELAGLTTYEQYF.

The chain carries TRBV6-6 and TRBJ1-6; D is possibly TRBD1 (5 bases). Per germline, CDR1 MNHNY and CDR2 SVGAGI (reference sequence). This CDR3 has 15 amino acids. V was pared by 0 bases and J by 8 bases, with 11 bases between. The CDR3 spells CASSYSRGAYSPLHF. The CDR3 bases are TGTGCCAGCAGTTACTCGAGGGGCGCGTATTCACCCCTCCACTTT.

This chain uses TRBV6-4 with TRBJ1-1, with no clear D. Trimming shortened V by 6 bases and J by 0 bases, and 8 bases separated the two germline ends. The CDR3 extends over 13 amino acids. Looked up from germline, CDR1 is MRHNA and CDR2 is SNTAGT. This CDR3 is CASSRLMNTEAFF. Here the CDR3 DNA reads TGTGCCAGCAGCAGGCTCATGAACACTGAAGCTTTCTTT.

The chain's CDR3 is CASSLGTYTEAFF. The CDR3, as DNA: TGTGCCAGCAGCTTGGGGACCTACACTGAAGCTTTCTTT. The genes are TRBV5-6 and TRBJ1-1, with D uncertain. CDR1 SGHDT and CDR2 YYEEEE come from the germline V gene. V was cut by 0 bases and J by 3 bases, with 6 bases left in between. The CDR3 spans 13 residues.

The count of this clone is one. CDR3 bases: TGTGCCAGCAGCGTCGGGACAGGGGGGACCTGGTACTTC. This sequence encodes CASSVGTGGTWYF. The rearrangement uses TRBV11-3 and TRBJ2-5; 11 positions agree with TRBD1. With V trimmed by 5 bases and J by 13 bases, 9 bases remained unmatched. CDR3 length equals 13 residues. Per germline, CDR1 SGHNT and CDR2 YENEEA.

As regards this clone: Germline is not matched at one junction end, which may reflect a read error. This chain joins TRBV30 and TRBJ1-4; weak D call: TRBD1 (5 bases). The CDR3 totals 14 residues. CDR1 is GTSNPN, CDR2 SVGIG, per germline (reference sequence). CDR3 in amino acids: CVWSVRQSNEKLFF. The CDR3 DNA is TGTGTCTGGAGTGTACGACAGTCTAATGAAAAACTGTTTTTT. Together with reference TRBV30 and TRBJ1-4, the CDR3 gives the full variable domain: SQTIHQWPATLVQPVGSPLSLECTVEGTSNPNLYWYRQAAGRGLQLLFYSVGIGQISSEVPQNLSASRPQDRQFILSSKKLLLSDSGFYLCVWSVRQSNEKLFFGSGTQLSVL.

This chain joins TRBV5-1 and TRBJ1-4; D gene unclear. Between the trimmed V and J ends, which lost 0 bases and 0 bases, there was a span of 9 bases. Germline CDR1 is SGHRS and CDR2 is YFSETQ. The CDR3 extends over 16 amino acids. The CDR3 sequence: CASSLELGATNEKLFF. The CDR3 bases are TGCGCCAGCAGCTTGGAGCTAGGCGCAACTAATGAAAAACTGTTTTTT.

This CDR3 is CASSLSTQAPGQETQYF. The CDR3 DNA sequence: TGTGCCAGCAGCTTATCTACCCAGGCTCCGGGCCAAGAGACCCAGTACTTC. The chain has TRBV7-8 and TRBJ2-5; D not resolved. Between the trimmed V and J ends, which lost 2 bases and 1 base, there was a span of 17 bases. This CDR3 has 17 residues. Germline CDR1 SGHVS, CDR2 FQNEAQ.

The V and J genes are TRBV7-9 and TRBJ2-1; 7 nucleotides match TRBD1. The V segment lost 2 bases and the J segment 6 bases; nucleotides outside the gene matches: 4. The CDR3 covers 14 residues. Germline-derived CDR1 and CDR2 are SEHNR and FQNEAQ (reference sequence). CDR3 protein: CASSLFQGVNEQFF. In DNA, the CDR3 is TGTGCCAGCAGCTTATTCCAGGGGGTCAATGAGCAGTTCTTC. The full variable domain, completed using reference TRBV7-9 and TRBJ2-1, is DTGVSQNPRHKITKRGQNVTFRCDPISEHNRLYWYRQTLGQGPEFLTYFQNEAQLEKSRLLSDRFSAERPKGSFSTLEIQRTEQGDSAMYLCASSLFQGVNEQFFGPGTRLTVL.

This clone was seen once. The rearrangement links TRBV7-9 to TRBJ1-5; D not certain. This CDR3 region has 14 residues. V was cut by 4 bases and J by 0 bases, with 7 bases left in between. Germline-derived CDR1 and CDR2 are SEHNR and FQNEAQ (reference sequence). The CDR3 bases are TGTGCCAGCAGCTCTACAAATAGCAATCAGCCCCAGCATTTT. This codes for CASSSTNSNQPQHF.

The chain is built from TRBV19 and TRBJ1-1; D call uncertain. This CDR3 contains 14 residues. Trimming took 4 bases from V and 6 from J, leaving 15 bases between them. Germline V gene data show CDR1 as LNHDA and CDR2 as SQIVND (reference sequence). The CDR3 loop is CASSKEKANPEAFF. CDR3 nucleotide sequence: TGTGCCAGTAGTAAGGAGAAAGCTAACCCTGAAGCTTTCTTT.

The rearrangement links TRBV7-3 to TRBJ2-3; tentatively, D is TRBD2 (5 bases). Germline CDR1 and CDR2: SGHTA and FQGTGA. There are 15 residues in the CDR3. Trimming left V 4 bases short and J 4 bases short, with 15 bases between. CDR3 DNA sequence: TGTGCCAGCAGCTCCGGGATACAACGGGCAGATACGCAGTATTTT. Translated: CASSSGIQRADTQYF. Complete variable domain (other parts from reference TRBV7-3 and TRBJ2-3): GAGVSQTPSNKVTEKGKYVELRCDPISGHTALYWYRQSLGQGPEFLIYFQGTGAADDSGLPNDRFFAVRPEGSVSTLKIQRTERGDSAVYLCASSSGIQRADTQYFGPGTRLTVL.

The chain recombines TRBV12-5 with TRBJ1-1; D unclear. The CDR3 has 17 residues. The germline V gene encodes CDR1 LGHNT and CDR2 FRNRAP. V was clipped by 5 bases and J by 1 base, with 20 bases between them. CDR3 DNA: TGTGCTAGTGGTCCCCCGGGCAGCAGTATGGGGAACACTGAAGCTTTCTTT. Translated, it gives CASGPPGSSMGNTEAFF.

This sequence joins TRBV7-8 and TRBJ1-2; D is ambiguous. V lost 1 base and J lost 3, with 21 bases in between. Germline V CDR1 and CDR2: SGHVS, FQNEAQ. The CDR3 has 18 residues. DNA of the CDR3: TGTGCCAGCAGCTTAGGGGCCCAGCAAAACGGAATCCACTATGGCTACACCTTC. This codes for CASSLGAQQNGIHYGYTF.

The CDR3 is CASSLGLAANEQYF. CDR3 DNA: TGCGCCAGCAGCTTGGGGCTAGCGGCCAACGAGCAGTACTTC. The chain joins TRBV5-1 to TRBJ2-7; 7 nucleotides agree with TRBD2. The germline V gene encodes CDR1 SGHRS and CDR2 YFSETQ. The CDR3 totals 14 residues. V shed 0 bases, J shed 5 bases, and the junction held 5 bases outside the gene matches.

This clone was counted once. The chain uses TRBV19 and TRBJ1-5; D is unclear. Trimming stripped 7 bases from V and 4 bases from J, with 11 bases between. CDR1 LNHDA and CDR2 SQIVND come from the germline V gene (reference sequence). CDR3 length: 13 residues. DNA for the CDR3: TGTGCCAGTACCCCTAACAGAAATCAGCCCCAGCATTTT. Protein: CASTPNRNQPQHF.

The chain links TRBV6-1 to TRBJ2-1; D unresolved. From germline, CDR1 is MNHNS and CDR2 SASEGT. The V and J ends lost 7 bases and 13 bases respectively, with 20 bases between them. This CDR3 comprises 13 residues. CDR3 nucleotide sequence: TGTGCCAGCATTAAGGACCACCTGGGGTACCAGTTCTTC. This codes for CASIKDHLGYQFF.

CDR3 in amino acids: CAWSVKGVYYGYTF. CDR3 nucleotide sequence: TGTGCCTGGAGTGTTAAAGGGGTCTACTATGGCTACACCTTC. This sequence joins TRBV30 and TRBJ1-2; tentatively, D is TRBD1 (5 bases). The germline V gene encodes CDR1 GTSNPN and CDR2 SVGIG (reference sequence). The CDR3 covers 14 residues. Trimming left V 0 bases short and J 3 bases short, with 11 bases between.

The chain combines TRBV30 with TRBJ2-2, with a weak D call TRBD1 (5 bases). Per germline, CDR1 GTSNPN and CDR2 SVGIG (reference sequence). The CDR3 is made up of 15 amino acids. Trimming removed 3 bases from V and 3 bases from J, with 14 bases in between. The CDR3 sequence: CAWRLRQGYTGELFF. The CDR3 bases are TGTGCCTGGAGGCTCCGGCAGGGCTACACCGGGGAGCTGTTTTTT.

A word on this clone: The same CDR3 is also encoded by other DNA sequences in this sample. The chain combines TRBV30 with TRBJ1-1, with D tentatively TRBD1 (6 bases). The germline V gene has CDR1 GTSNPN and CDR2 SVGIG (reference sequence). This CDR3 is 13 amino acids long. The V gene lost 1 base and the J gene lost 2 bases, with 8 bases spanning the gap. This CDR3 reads CAWSGDTNTEAFF. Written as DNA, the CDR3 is TGTGCCTGGAGTGGGGACACCAACACTGAAGCTTTCTTT.